This T cell receptor (beta chain) was documented in a study of CD8 T cells in ankylosing spondylitis (dated by TCRdb to about 2017). About the full investigation: To find TCR variants linked to disease, the study profiled T cell receptor beta repertoires in ankylosing spondylitis patients and healthy donors. The full study cohort comprised approximately 23 ankylosing spondylitis patients and over a hundred healthy donors. Samples of peripheral blood were taken, and for ankylosing spondylitis patients, synovial fluid was collected as well.

The sequencer was an Illumina HiSeq 2500. Quantitative 5'-RACE with molecular barcodes was used to prepare TCR beta libraries. Concerning the study's data processing: To identify disease-linked TCR variants, a new computational method was used, one built on a probabilistic model of VDJ rearrangement. TCRdb passed the public sequencing reads through fastp at Q25 and MiXCR, retaining productive beta sequences. Each CDR3 protein gets just one entry, which takes the most common genes and DNA from the rows behind it. The V and J calls, along with clone size, are taken from TCRdb and not from the paper's own processing. For this sample there are 750,000 to 850,000 distinct CDR3 sequences; about an eighth appear just once. The ten most abundant clones make up 0.51% of the sample. Broader findings and caveats from the paper: Significant enrichment of the disease-linked clones was reported in matched synovial fluid samples from ankylosing spondylitis patients. Some of the motif variants had been reported before in the synovial fluid and blood of reactive arthritis patients, a finding that suggests common disease-initiation mechanisms. The disease-linked clones had a CD8+ phenotype and were found at relatively low frequencies in peripheral blood. Blood from ankylosing spondylitis patients appeared to be characterized by a TCR beta motif composed of under 10 highly homologous amino acid variants.

Points on this clonotype: What this receptor recognizes is not known. No per-base quality is available; no much larger clone lies one base away.

The CDR3 covers 15 residues, taking in both the cysteine and the phenylalanine. Here the CDR3 DNA is all that survives: 45 bases in frame from base 1. Trimming at the junction amounts to 1 base on V and 4 bases on J, and the germline ends lie 11 bases apart. The germline V gene specifies KGHSH as CDR1 and LQKENI as CDR2. Sequenced sample: blood, either unsorted or a sorted T cell fraction (not recorded which). This sequence uses TRBV18 and TRBJ2-1; TRBD1 might be the D gene, on 6 matching bases. The source is a male donor with ankylosing spondylitis. The CDR3 region has the sequence CASSPLQGGYNEQFF. The DNA is TGTGCCAGCTCACCACTACAGGGCGGGTACAATGAGCAGTTCTTC.